These 27 T cell receptor beta chains originate from one sample sequenced in a study of T-cell memory formation after mild COVID-19. TCRdb processed the 5' RACE reads anew with MiXCR; each CDR3 protein has one entry. There are approximately 500,000 distinct CDR3 sequences in the sample; around a quarter occur only once, and under 15% lies in the top ten. The sample was PBMCs or a T cell subset sorted from them (not recorded which). These receptors all stem from an adult woman who had mild COVID-19 (a few samples of this study predate the infection). Cell type and time point are not known.

The CDR3 nucleotides read TGTGCCAGCAGCGAGGGACCAAAAGAGACCCAGTACTTC. Translated, it gives CASSEGPKETQYF. The rearrangement uses TRBV7-9 and TRBJ2-5; TRBD1 or TRBD2 may be the D gene (5 bases each). CDR3 length: 13 residues. Germline-derived CDR1 and CDR2 are SEHNR and FQNEAQ (reference sequence). V lost 5 bases, J lost 3 bases, and 10 bases lay in between. Full variable domain (missing parts from reference TRBV7-9 and TRBJ2-5): DTGVSQNPRHKITKRGQNVTFRCDPISEHNRLYWYRQTLGQGPEFLTYFQNEAQLEKSRLLSDRFSAERPKGSFSTLEIQRTEQGDSAMYLCASSEGPKETQYFGPGTRLLVL.

The V gene is TRBV12-3 or TRBV12-4, the J gene TRBJ1-1; unclear D gene. CDR3 size: 12 residues. The V gene lost 7 bases and the J gene lost 7 bases, with 13 bases spanning the gap. CDR3 protein: CASTAGEDEAFF. Written as DNA, the CDR3 is TGTGCCAGCACGGCCGGGGAGGATGAAGCTTTCTTT.

This clonotype turned up a few times. V and J are TRBV6-2 or TRBV6-3 and TRBJ2-5; 10 nucleotides agree with TRBD1. J was trimmed by 4 bases and V by 6 bases; bases with no gene match: 5. CDR1 and CDR2 (germline): MNHEY, SVGEGT. The CDR3 sequence is 14 residues long. Here the CDR3 reads CASSTTGGVETQYF. Written as DNA, the CDR3 is TGTGCCAGCAGCACGACAGGGGGCGTAGAGACCCAGTACTTC.

The chain links TRBV11-2 to TRBJ2-5; TRBD2 matches at 11 bases. CDR1 SGHAT and CDR2 FQNNGV come from the germline V gene. V was clipped by 1 base and J by 4 bases; unmatched bases: 5. The CDR3 is 16 amino acids. The CDR3 protein is CASSLGRLAGGETQYF. The CDR3 nucleotides are TGTGCCAGCAGCTTAGGGCGCCTAGCGGGAGGAGAGACCCAGTACTTC.

This clonotype has more than one count but fewer than ten. This chain joins TRBV14 and TRBJ2-5, with D unresolved. The CDR3 length is 14 residues. In germline, CDR1 is SGHDN, CDR2 FVKESK. V was shortened by 0 bases and J by 5 bases, with 10 bases between the two germline ends. Written as DNA, the CDR3 is TGTGCCAGCAGCCAAGATCAAACAGTCGAGACCCAGTACTTC. It specifies CASSQDQTVETQYF.

The chain combines TRBV20-1 with TRBJ2-5; the D is unclear. This CDR3 region has 13 residues. Germline assignment: CDR1 DFQATT and CDR2 SNEGSKA (reference sequence). Between the trimmed V and J ends, which lost 6 bases and 5 bases, there was a span of 16 bases. The CDR3 loop reads CSAPLRISETQYF. CDR3 sequence (DNA): TGCAGTGCCCCTTTAAGAATCAGCGAGACCCAGTACTTC.

V and J are TRBV20-1 and TRBJ2-3, with TRBD2 identical over 10 bases. The length of the CDR3 is 15 residues. From germline, CDR1 is DFQATT and CDR2 SNEGSKA (reference sequence). With V trimmed by 6 bases and J by 4 bases, 10 bases remained unmatched. CDR3 sequence (DNA): TGCAGTGCGGCCCGGACTAGCGGTTCTCCAGATACGCAGTATTTT. Translated: CSAARTSGSPDTQYF.

This clonotype appeared a few times. J is TRBJ2-1 and V is TRBV7-2; D remains unclear. Deletions cut 6 bases from V and 13 bases from J, with 16 bases between. In germline, CDR1 is SGHTA, CDR2 FQGNSA. The CDR3 spans 12 residues. DNA for the CDR3: TGTGCCAGCAGTCTTCCGGCAGCCTACCAGTTCTTC. Translated: CASSLPAAYQFF.

This chain connects TRBV6-5 to TRBJ2-1; TRBD1 aligns across 9 bases. J lost 2 bases, V lost 11 bases, and 4 bases had no gene match. Germline values: CDR1 MNHEY, CDR2 SVGAGI. CDR3 size: 13 residues. Here the CDR3 reads CAAYRGPYNEQFF. The CDR3 coding sequence is TGTGCCGCTTACAGGGGGCCCTACAATGAGCAGTTCTTC.

This clonotype turned up a few times. V gene TRBV9 combines with J gene TRBJ1-2; TRBD1 agrees at 11 bases. V was pared by 0 bases and J by 6 bases, with 10 bases of the junction left unmatched. The V gene's germline CDR1 is SGDLS and CDR2 YYNGEE. The CDR3 extends over 17 amino acids. Here the CDR3 DNA reads TGTGCCAGCAGCGTAGTCGTGAGGAGGACAGGGGGCGATGGCTACACCTTC. Translating it yields CASSVVVRRTGGDGYTF. Complete variable domain (other parts from reference TRBV9 and TRBJ1-2): DSGVTQTPKHLITATGQRVTLRCSPRSGDLSVYWYQQSLDQGLQFLIQYYNGEERAKGNILERFSAQQFPDLHSELNLSSLELGDSALYFCASSVVVRRTGGDGYTFGSGTRLTVV.

This clonotype has only a few counts. The rearrangement uses TRBV12-3 or TRBV12-4 and TRBJ2-1, with a tentative D call TRBD2 (7 bases). V was pared by 6 bases and J by 8 bases, with 26 bases between. This CDR3 region has 17 residues. The CDR3, as DNA: TGTGCCAGCAGCCGCGGGGAGATGGGCGGGGGCCGAGATGAGCAGTTCTTC. Translated, it gives CASSRGEMGGGRDEQFF.

The rearrangement uses TRBV5-1 and TRBJ2-1; D gene unclear. The CDR3 spans 18 residues. The germline V gene encodes CDR1 SGHRS and CDR2 YFSETQ. V gave up 3 bases and J gave up 4 bases, with 23 bases separating them. The CDR3 here is CASSSGPSTFSPYNEQFF. CDR3 bases: TGCGCCAGCAGCTCTGGCCCCTCGACATTCAGCCCTTACAATGAGCAGTTCTTC.

This CDR3 reads CAWSGGTGLSEQYF. The CDR3 nucleotides read TGTGCCTGGAGTGGTGGGACAGGGCTATCCGAGCAGTACTTC. V gene TRBV30 combines with J gene TRBJ2-7; 9 bases map to TRBD1. Germline V CDR1 and CDR2: GTSNPN, SVGIG (reference sequence). The CDR3 spans 14 residues. V shed 1 base, J shed 6 bases, and the junction held 7 bases outside the gene matches.

This chain connects TRBV24-1 to TRBJ2-7; TRBD1 agrees at 9 bases. V gave up 4 bases and J gave up 0 bases; unmatched junction bases: 3. Germline V gives CDR1 KGHDR, CDR2 SFDVKD. The CDR3 is 15 amino acids. CDR3: CATSDTDRGSYEQYF. DNA for the CDR3: TGTGCCACCAGTGACACGGACAGGGGCTCCTACGAGCAGTACTTC.

This clonotype was detected once. V is TRBV20-1 and J is TRBJ1-3; TRBD1 aligns across 7 bases. The germline CDR1 and CDR2 sequences are DFQATT and SNEGSKA (reference sequence). This CDR3 comprises 15 residues. Unmatched junction bases numbered 5, after V lost 3 bases and J lost 0 bases. The CDR3, as DNA: TGCAGTGCTAGCCAGGGGGGAGGCTCTGGAAACACCATATATTTT. It specifies CSASQGGGSGNTIYF.

This clonotype was observed a few times. The chain employs TRBV7-9 and TRBJ2-7, with D possibly matching TRBD2 (6 bases). Trimming took off 5 bases at V and 3 bases at J, with 11 bases between the two ends. From germline, CDR1 is SEHNR and CDR2 FQNEAQ (reference sequence). The CDR3 consists of 13 residues. The CDR3 region is CASSIGLNYEQYF. The CDR3 DNA is TGTGCCAGCAGCATTGGACTAAACTACGAGCAGTACTTC.

This clonotype turned up a few times. The chain employs TRBV14 and TRBJ2-1; maybe TRBD2 (8 bases). CDR3 length equals 16 residues. Germline V lookup: CDR1 SGHDN, CDR2 FVKESK. Trimming shortened V by 4 bases and J by 6 bases, and 19 bases separated the two germline ends. The CDR3 DNA sequence: TGTGCCAGCAGCCGAGCCCACAGGGGACTAGGCAATGAGCAGTTCTTC. It translates to CASSRAHRGLGNEQFF.

This clonotype was seen a few times. The chain uses TRBV12-3 or TRBV12-4 and TRBJ2-1; TRBD2 matches 9 bases. V was clipped by 0 bases and J by 7 bases; unmatched bases: 13. The CDR3 sequence is 18 residues long. CDR3: CASSLALKVGLARNEQFF. The CDR3, as DNA: TGTGCCAGCAGTTTAGCGCTAAAGGTGGGACTAGCTAGGAATGAGCAGTTCTTC.

This clonotype was found a few times. This chain connects TRBV14 to TRBJ2-7, with TRBD1 matching 11 bases. From germline, CDR1 is SGHDN and CDR2 FVKESK. V shed 4 bases and J 4 bases; nucleotides not matched to a gene: 6. The CDR3 contains 15 residues. Here the CDR3 reads CASSLPGTGGYEQYF. The CDR3 region has the DNA TGTGCCAGCAGCCTGCCCGGGACAGGGGGATACGAGCAGTACTTC.

The chain joins TRBV5-1 to TRBJ2-4; 9 nucleotides match TRBD1. The CDR3 sequence is 15 residues long. CDR1 is SGHRS and CDR2 is YFSETQ in the germline V gene. Germline trimming cut 4 bases from V and 8 bases from J; bases unmatched to any gene: 10. The CDR3 DNA follows: TGCGCCAGCAGCCTCTCACGACAGGGGGTGTACATTCAGTACTTC. Protein sequence: CASSLSRQGVYIQYF. Full variable domain (outside the CDR3, taken from reference TRBV5-1 and TRBJ2-4): KAGVTQTPRYLIKTRGQQVTLSCSPISGHRSVSWYQQTPGQGLQFLFEYFSETQRNKGNFPGRFSGRQFSNSRSEMNVSTLELGDSALYLCASSLSRQGVYIQYFGAGTRLSVL.

V usage is TRBV12-5 and J usage is TRBJ1-1; D perhaps matches TRBD1 (5 bases). V lost 2 bases and J 4 bases, leaving 11 bases between the germline ends. The CDR3 spans 14 residues. Per germline, CDR1 LGHNT and CDR2 FRNRAP. CDR3 sequence reads: CASGLYGATTEAFF. The CDR3 nucleotides read TGTGCTAGTGGTTTGTACGGGGCGACCACTGAAGCTTTCTTT. The full variable domain, rest sourced from reference TRBV12-5 and TRBJ1-1, is DARVTQTPRHKVTEMGQEVTMRCQPILGHNTVFWYRQTMMQGLELLAYFRNRAPLDDSGMPKDRFSAEMPDATLATLKIQPSEPRDSAVYFCASGLYGATTEAFFGQGTRLTVV.

The V gene is TRBV7-9, the J gene TRBJ1-1; no reliable D call. Trimming cost V 1 base and J 1 base, with 7 bases left between them. CDR1 and CDR2 from the germline V gene are SEHNR and FQNEAQ (reference sequence). The CDR3 has 14 residues. CDR3 DNA: TGTGCCAGCAGCTTAGGCGGGAGGAACACTGAAGCTTTCTTT. Its translation: CASSLGGRNTEAFF.

This clonotype came up a few times. The chain joins TRBV4-1 to TRBJ1-5; D call uncertain. This CDR3 has 16 amino acids. From germline, CDR1 is MGHRA and CDR2 YSYEKL. The V gene lost 1 base and the J gene lost 0 bases, with 10 bases spanning the gap. CDR3 region: CASSQVGSNSNQPQHF. CDR3 nucleotide sequence: TGCGCCAGCAGCCAAGTGGGGTCGAATAGCAATCAGCCCCAGCATTTT.

This clonotype was picked up a small number of times. CDR3 protein: CASGGQGLYEQYF. The CDR3 DNA follows: TGTGCCAGTGGGGGACAGGGTCTCTACGAGCAGTACTTC. J is TRBJ2-7 and V is TRBV25-1, with 9 positions matching TRBD1. The CDR3 loop spans 13 amino acids. In germline, CDR1 is MGHDK, CDR2 SYGVNS. The V and J ends lost 9 bases and 3 bases, in that order; junction bases with no gene match: 6.

This clonotype occurred a few times. In nucleotides, the CDR3 is TGTGCCAGCAGCGCTAGCGGTAGCACAGATACGCAGTATTTT. This codes for CASSASGSTDTQYF. The rearrangement uses TRBV7-9 and TRBJ2-3, with 7 bases lining up with TRBD2. CDR3 size: 14 residues. Germline CDR1 SEHNR, CDR2 FQNEAQ (reference sequence). The trim removed 5 bases at V and 0 bases at J, leaving 2 bases unmatched.

J is TRBJ1-2 and V is TRBV2; D is possibly TRBD1 (5 bases). Trimming took 7 bases from V and 2 from J, leaving 17 bases between them. Per germline, CDR1 SNHLY and CDR2 FYNNEI. The CDR3 runs 15 residues. The CDR3 sequence: CASNVGRGANYGYTF. CDR3 DNA sequence: TGTGCCAGCAATGTGGGACGAGGGGCCAACTATGGCTACACCTTC. The entire variable domain, with the rest obtained from reference TRBV2 and TRBJ1-2, is as follows: EPEVTQTPSHQVTQMGQEVILRCVPISNHLYFYWYRQILGQKVEFLVSFYNNEISEKSEIFDDQFSVERPDGSNFTLKIRSTKLEDSAMYFCASNVGRGANYGYTFGSGTRLTVV.

This clonotype was counted between two and nine times. The chain uses TRBV12-3 or TRBV12-4 and TRBJ2-4; possibly TRBD1 for D (6 bases). The V end was cut by 7 bases, the J end by 0 bases, with 22 bases between. This CDR3 contains 18 residues. Here the CDR3 DNA reads TGTGCCAGCAATAAAGGGGGAGCAACACCAGTAGCCAAAAACATTCAGTACTTC. It specifies CASNKGGATPVAKNIQYF.